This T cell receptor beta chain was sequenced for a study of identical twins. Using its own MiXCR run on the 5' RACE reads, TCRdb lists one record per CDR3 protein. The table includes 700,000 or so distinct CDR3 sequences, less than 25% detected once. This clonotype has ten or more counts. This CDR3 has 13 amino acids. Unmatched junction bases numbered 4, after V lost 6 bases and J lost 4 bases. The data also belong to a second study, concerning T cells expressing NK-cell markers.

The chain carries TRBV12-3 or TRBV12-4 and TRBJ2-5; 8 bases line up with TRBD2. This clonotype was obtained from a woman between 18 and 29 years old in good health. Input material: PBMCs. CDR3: CASSPGGGETQYF. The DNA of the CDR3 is TGTGCCAGCAGCCCCGGGGGGGGAGAGACCCAGTACTTC.